The present entry profiles one T cell receptor beta chain with its context. The data originate from a study of blood T cell repertoires in COVID-19. On the study more broadly: PBMCs, B-cell-depleted T cells, or T cells were the source of the cDNA or gDNA that made up the material.

As originally analysed: The assay estimated nucleated cells by amplifying reference gene primers. Sequenced by immunoSEQ multiplex PCR; TCRdb stores in-frame clones only, minus some. D and trimming were read from the DNA, whereas the V and J calls and clone size are those reported in that table. The profile shows around 60,000 clones, around four fifths of them singletons. V lost 6 bases and J 4 bases, leaving 10 bases between the germline ends. This CDR3 spans 12 amino acids. This TCR derives from a woman older than 75 with acute or convalescent COVID-19. Sequenced: peripheral blood. The chain employs TRBV12-3 or TRBV12-4 and TRBJ2-7; perhaps TRBD1 as D (5 bases). The CDR3 bases are TGTGCCAGCAGCTCAACAGGTTACGAGCAGTACTTC. Protein: CASSSTGYEQYF.